The TCR beta chain under discussion was sequenced for a study of monozygotic twins with inflammatory bowel disease. Findings of the study overall: Relative clonotype sharing with others was diminished in IBD patients versus healthy twins, particularly with disease activity. No distinction between different T cell subtypes was possible.

The CDR3 is 16 amino acids. CDR1 is LGHNA and CDR2 is YNFKEQ in the germline V gene. Donors gave about 2.5 ml of blood apiece. Skipping T cell sorting, the study isolated total RNA directly from whole blood. A remark on this clonotype: The target antigen is unknown.

TCRdb reworked the 5' RACE reads into one entry per CDR3 protein, no DNA. The sample includes about 450,000 distinct CDR3 sequences. The sequencing input was blood. This TCR derives from a human donor with ulcerative colitis or Crohn's disease, or a healthy co-twin of an affected twin (not recorded which). V and J are TRBV4-2 and TRBJ2-7; TCRdb calls TRBD2, which cannot be checked without DNA. Here the CDR3 reads CASSQDGAGAVYEQYF.